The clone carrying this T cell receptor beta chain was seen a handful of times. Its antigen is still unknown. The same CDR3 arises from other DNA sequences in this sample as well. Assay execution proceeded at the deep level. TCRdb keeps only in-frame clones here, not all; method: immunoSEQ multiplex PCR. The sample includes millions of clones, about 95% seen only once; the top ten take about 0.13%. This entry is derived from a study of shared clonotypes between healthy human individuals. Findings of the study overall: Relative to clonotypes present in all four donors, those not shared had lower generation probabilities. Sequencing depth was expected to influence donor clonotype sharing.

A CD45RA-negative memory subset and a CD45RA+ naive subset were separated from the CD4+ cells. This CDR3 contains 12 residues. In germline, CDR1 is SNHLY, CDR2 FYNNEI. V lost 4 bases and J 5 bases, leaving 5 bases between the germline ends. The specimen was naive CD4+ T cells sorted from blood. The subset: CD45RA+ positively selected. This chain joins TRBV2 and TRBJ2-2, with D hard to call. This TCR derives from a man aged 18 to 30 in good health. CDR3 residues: CASSVGTGELFF. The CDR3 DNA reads TGTGCCAGCAGTGTCGGGACCGGGGAGCTGTTTTTT. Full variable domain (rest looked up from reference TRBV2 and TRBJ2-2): EPEVTQTPSHQVTQMGQEVILRCVPISNHLYFYWYRQILGQKVEFLVSFYNNEISEKSEIFDDQFSVERPDGSNFTLKIRSTKLEDSAMYFCASSVGTGELFFGEGSRLTVL.